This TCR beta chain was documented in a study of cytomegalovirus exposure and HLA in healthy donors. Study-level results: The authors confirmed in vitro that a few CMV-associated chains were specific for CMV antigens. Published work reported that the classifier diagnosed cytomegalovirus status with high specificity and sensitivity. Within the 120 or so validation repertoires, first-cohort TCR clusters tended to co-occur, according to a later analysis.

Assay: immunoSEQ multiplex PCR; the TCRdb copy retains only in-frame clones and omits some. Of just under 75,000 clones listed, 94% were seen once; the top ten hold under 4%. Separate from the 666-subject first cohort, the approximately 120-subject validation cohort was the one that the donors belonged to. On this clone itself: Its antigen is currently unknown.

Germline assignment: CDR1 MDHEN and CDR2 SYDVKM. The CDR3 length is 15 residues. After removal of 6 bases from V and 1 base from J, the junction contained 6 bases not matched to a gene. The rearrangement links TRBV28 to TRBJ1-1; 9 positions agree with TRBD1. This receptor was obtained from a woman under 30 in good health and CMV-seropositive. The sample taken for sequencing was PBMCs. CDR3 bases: TGTGCCAGCAGGATGACAGGGGGATCGAACACTGAAGCTTTCTTT. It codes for CASRMTGGSNTEAFF.